These 32 T cell receptor beta chains were all obtained from the same sample, sequenced in a study of blood T cell repertoires in COVID-19. The protocol was immunoSEQ multiplex PCR, while the TCRdb copy is restricted to in-frame clones and leaves out a portion. Here the sample spans 300,000 or so clones, roughly 89% being singletons. The sample was PBMCs or T cells enriched from blood (not recorded which). The receptors come from a woman aged 45-65 years who had been exposed to COVID-19.

V is TRBV24-1 and J is TRBJ2-3; the D gene is possibly TRBD2 (6 bases). Trimming pared 8 bases from V and 0 bases from J, leaving 11 bases between. Germline assignment: CDR1 KGHDR and CDR2 SFDVKD. The CDR3 runs to 14 residues. The CDR3 reads CATKGGLSTDTQYF. For the CDR3, the DNA is TGTGCCACCAAGGGCGGACTAAGCACAGATACGCAGTATTTT.

This chain links TRBV5-1 with TRBJ2-5, with 7 bases aligning to TRBD2. CDR1 is SGHRS and CDR2 is YFSETQ in the germline V gene. CDR3 length: 16 residues. V lost 4 bases, J lost 3 bases, and 12 bases stayed unmatched. The CDR3 region has the DNA TGCGCCAGCAGCCCGCTGGGGCTAGCGGAGAAAGAGACCCAGTACTTC. This encodes CASSPLGLAEKETQYF.

This rearrangement joins TRBV10-3 to TRBJ1-1, with D possibly being TRBD1 (6 bases). Trimming removed 0 bases at V and 0 bases at J, with 11 bases between. The CDR3 totals 16 residues. CDR1 and CDR2 (germline): ENHRY, SYGVKD. CDR3 in DNA: TGTGCCATCAGTGAGTCCAAAGACAGGTTGAACACTGAAGCTTTCTTT. This translates into CAISESKDRLNTEAFF.

This clone was found once. CDR3 region: CASSTGGAEAFF. DNA of the CDR3: TGTGCCAGTAGCACAGGGGGCGCGGAAGCTTTCTTT. The V call is TRBV19, the J call TRBJ1-1; 9 bases match TRBD1. V shed 6 bases and J 8 bases; nucleotides not matched to a gene: 4. This CDR3 is built from 12 residues. Germline CDR1 LNHDA, CDR2 SQIVND (reference sequence).

V is TRBV7-9 and J is TRBJ2-7; 7 nucleotides align to TRBD1. The CDR3 is made up of 16 amino acids. J gave up 1 base and V 3 bases, and 9 bases lay outside the gene matches. Germline V gives CDR1 SEHNR, CDR2 FQNEAQ (reference sequence). DNA for the CDR3: TGTGCCAGCAGCTTCCCGGCCACGGGACAGTCCTACGAGCAGTACTTC. Protein: CASSFPATGQSYEQYF.

This clone was counted a few times. The chain employs TRBV27 and TRBJ1-4; perhaps TRBD1 as D (6 bases). The CDR3 is 14 amino acids. Trimming left V 6 bases short and J 8 bases short, with 16 bases between. Germline assignment: CDR1 MNHEY and CDR2 SMNVEV (reference sequence). The CDR3 sequence: CASRGWGGKEKLFF. CDR3 coding DNA: TGTGCCAGCAGGGGGTGGGGGGGCAAAGAAAAACTGTTTTTT.

The chain has TRBV27 and TRBJ1-4; 9 bases align to TRBD1. Germline V lookup: CDR1 MNHEY, CDR2 SMNVEV (reference sequence). V lost 5 bases, J lost 7 bases, and 11 bases stayed unmatched. CDR3 length equals 16 residues. The CDR3 loop reads CASSRRAGQGVEKLFF. DNA of the CDR3: TGTGCCAGCAGTCGACGAGCGGGACAGGGTGTTGAAAAACTGTTTTTT.

The chain has TRBV28 and TRBJ2-7; tentative D call: TRBD2 (5 bases). CDR1 and CDR2 (germline): MDHEN, SYDVKM. V was trimmed by 6 bases and J by 4 bases, leaving 13 bases between them. CDR3 size: 13 residues. The CDR3 protein is CASRPRGSYEQYF. The CDR3 bases are TGTGCCAGCAGGCCACGGGGTTCATACGAGCAGTACTTC.

The chain links TRBV3-1 (or the pseudogene TRBV3-2) to TRBJ2-7; 8 bases map to TRBD2. In germline, CDR1 is LGHDT, CDR2 YNNKEL (reference sequence). The CDR3 has 16 residues. The ends lost 3 bases at V and 2 bases at J; junction bases unmatched: 9. The CDR3 is CASSHFLPGGAYEQYF. CDR3 coding DNA: TGTGCCAGCAGCCATTTCCTCCCGGGGGGGGCCTACGAGCAGTACTTC.

The chain combines TRBV19 with TRBJ1-5, with 7 bases fitting TRBD1. This CDR3 is built from 16 residues. The ends lost 5 bases at V and 0 bases at J; junction bases unmatched: 7. Per germline, CDR1 LNHDA and CDR2 SQIVND (reference sequence). The CDR3 DNA sequence: TGTGCCAGTAGTGTTCACCGGGACAGTAGCAATCAGCCCCAGCATTTT. This sequence encodes CASSVHRDSSNQPQHF.

The rearrangement joins TRBV19 to TRBJ1-2; TRBD1 matches at 7 bases. J was trimmed by 4 bases and V by 8 bases; bases with no gene match: 10. This CDR3 has 14 residues. Germline V gene data show CDR1 as LNHDA and CDR2 as SQIVND (reference sequence). The CDR3 reads CASAQRQGFYGYTF. In DNA form, the CDR3 reads TGTGCCAGTGCCCAGAGACAGGGTTTCTATGGCTACACCTTC.

The chain carries TRBV5-6 and TRBJ2-3; TRBD2 aligns across 13 bases. The CDR3 has 17 amino acids. The V and J ends lost 4 bases and 2 bases, in that order; junction bases with no gene match: 7. Germline loops: CDR1 SGHDT, CDR2 YYEEEE. The DNA of the CDR3 is TGTGCCAGCAGCGGGGGACTAGCGGGATATCACACAGATACGCAGTATTTT. Protein sequence: CASSGGLAGYHTDTQYF.

The rearrangement joins TRBV2 to TRBJ1-1, with 7 positions matching TRBD1. Germline lookup yields CDR1 SNHLY and CDR2 FYNNEI. The V and J ends lost 6 bases and 4 bases, in that order; junction bases with no gene match: 5. The CDR3 totals 13 residues. This chain's CDR3 is CASSDRVATEAFF. CDR3 bases: TGTGCCAGCAGCGACAGGGTTGCCACTGAAGCTTTCTTT.

The chain has TRBV6-1 and TRBJ2-4, with a tentative D call TRBD1 (5 bases). The germline V gene encodes CDR1 MNHNS and CDR2 SASEGT. V gave up 0 bases and J gave up 0 bases, with 18 bases separating them. There are 19 residues in the CDR3. CDR3 DNA sequence: TGTGCCAGCAGTGAAGCTTGGCAGGGCCCCCTGCTAGCCAAAAACATTCAGTACTTC. It translates to CASSEAWQGPLLAKNIQYF.

This clone was observed once. This chain uses TRBV5-4 with TRBJ2-1; 10 nucleotides align to TRBD2. The CDR3 consists of 15 residues. The germline gives CDR1 SGHNT, CDR2 YYREEE (reference sequence). Losses at the gene ends were 6 bases for V and 4 bases for J; bases not matched to a gene: 7. The CDR3 DNA is TGTGCCAGCAACCCGACTAGCGGGCCTTACAATGAGCAGTTCTTC. It encodes CASNPTSGPYNEQFF. Full variable domain (outside the CDR3, taken from reference TRBV5-4 and TRBJ2-1): ETGVTQSPTHLIKTRGQQVTLRCSSQSGHNTVSWYQQALGQGPQFIFQYYREEENGRGNFPPRFSGLQFPNYSSELNVNALELDDSALYLCASNPTSGPYNEQFFGPGTRLTVL.

The chain combines TRBV28 with TRBJ1-6, with TRBD1 identical over 9 bases. J lost 7 bases, V lost 6 bases, and 7 bases had no gene match. The germline V gene encodes CDR1 MDHEN and CDR2 SYDVKM. The CDR3 is 15 residues long. Here the CDR3 reads CASSQWTGVNSPLHF. CDR3 bases: TGTGCCAGCAGCCAATGGACAGGGGTGAATTCACCCCTCCACTTT. The variable domain in full, completed from reference TRBV28 and TRBJ1-6, reads DVKVTQSSRYLVKRTGEKVFLECVQDMDHENMFWYRQDPGLGLRLIYFSYDVKMKEKGDIPEGYSVSREKKERFSLILESASTNQTSMYLCASSQWTGVNSPLHFGNGTRLTVT.

V usage is TRBV6-5 and J usage is TRBJ1-2; D might be TRBD1 (6 bases). The CDR3 loop spans 11 amino acids. In germline, CDR1 is MNHEY, CDR2 SVGAGI. V was clipped by 7 bases and J by 6 bases, with 9 bases between them. The CDR3 is CASTRGDGYTF. The CDR3 DNA sequence: TGTGCCAGCACCAGGGGAGATGGCTACACCTTC.

J is TRBJ2-3 and V is TRBV19; 11 bases are shared with TRBD2. V lost 7 bases and J lost 0; bases outside the gene matches: 12. Per the germline V gene, CDR1 is LNHDA and CDR2 is SQIVND (reference sequence). The CDR3 is 18 amino acids. CDR3 DNA: TGTGCCAGTAACAGAGGCCTAGCGGGGGGACCTAGCACAGATACGCAGTATTTT. It yields the protein CASNRGLAGGPSTDTQYF. The full variable domain, completed using reference TRBV19 and TRBJ2-3, is DGGITQSPKYLFRKEGQNVTLSCEQNLNHDAMYWYRQDPGQGLRLIYYSQIVNDFQKGDIAEGYSVSREKKESFPLTVTSAQKNPTAFYLCASNRGLAGGPSTDTQYFGPGTRLTVL.

In its sample, this clone was seen once. Other DNA sequences in this sample translate to the same CDR3. The chain couples TRBV7-2 to TRBJ2-5; D gene uncertain. The CDR3 spans 11 residues. CDR1 SGHTA and CDR2 FQGNSA come from the germline V gene. The V end lost 5 bases, the J end lost 2 bases, and 3 bases lay between the germline ends. CDR3 region: CASSPQETQYF. CDR3 coding DNA: TGTGCCAGCAGCCCTCAAGAGACCCAGTACTTC. The full variable domain, its missing parts supplied by reference TRBV7-2 and TRBJ2-5, is GAGVSQSPSNKVTEKGKDVELRCDPISGHTALYWYRQSLGQGLEFLIYFQGNSAPDKSGLPSDRFSAERTGGSVSTLTIQRTQQEDSAVYLCASSPQETQYFGPGTRLLVL.

This rearrangement joins TRBV23-1 to TRBJ2-4, with D possibly being TRBD1 (5 bases). TRBV23-1 is known as an ORF, though its function is uncertain. The CDR3 length is 16 residues. The germline V and J ends were trimmed by 4 bases and 6 bases, with 19 bases remaining between them. The CDR3 protein is CASSPLAGRARNIQYF. The CDR3 DNA follows: TGCGCCAGCAGTCCTCTCGCCGGCAGGGCGAGAAACATTCAGTACTTC.

The genes are TRBV7-9 and TRBJ2-1; D is undetermined. The V end lost 2 bases, the J end lost 4 bases, and 9 bases lay between the germline ends. Germline-derived CDR1 and CDR2 are SEHNR and FQNEAQ (reference sequence). CDR3 length: 14 amino acids. In nucleotides, the CDR3 is TGTGCCAGCAGCTTACAGTCTTGGTACAATGAGCAGTTCTTC. This encodes CASSLQSWYNEQFF.

The chain carries TRBV9 and TRBJ2-1; possible D gene TRBD2, 6 bases. The CDR3 spans 14 residues. Germline V lookup: CDR1 SGDLS, CDR2 YYNGEE. V gave up 3 bases and J gave up 2 bases, with 9 bases separating them. CDR3 nucleotides: TGTGCCAGCAGCGGACGACTAGCCTACAATGAGCAGTTCTTC. This translates into CASSGRLAYNEQFF.

This clone was counted a single time. V and J are TRBV5-8 and TRBJ1-2; D unclear. Trimming removed 4 bases from V and 0 bases from J, with 19 bases in between. The CDR3 runs 17 residues. CDR1 SGHTS and CDR2 YDEGEE come from the germline V gene. The DNA of the CDR3 is TGTGCCAGCAGCCACGGCCCCCCCATAGAGGCTAACTATGGCTACACCTTC. It specifies CASSHGPPIEANYGYTF. Drawing the rest from reference TRBV5-8 and TRBJ1-2, the complete variable domain is EAGVTQSPTHLIKTRGQQATLRCSPISGHTSVYWYQQALGLGLQFLLWYDEGEERNRGNFPPRFSGRQFPNYSSELNVNALELEDSALYLCASSHGPPIEANYGYTFGSGTRLTVV.

CDR3 protein: CASSLTGYSGNTIYF. CDR3 nucleotide sequence: TGTGCCAGCAGCTTAACGGGGTACTCTGGAAACACCATATATTTT. The rearrangement joins TRBV7-2 to TRBJ1-3; D gene uncertain. With 2 bases removed from V and 0 bases from J, the gap between germline ends came to 8 bases. Germline loops: CDR1 SGHTA, CDR2 FQGNSA. This CDR3 has 15 residues.

This clone was seen a handful of times. The chain has TRBV5-4 and TRBJ2-2; TRBD2 agrees at 9 bases. There are 18 residues in the CDR3. The germline gives CDR1 SGHNT, CDR2 YYREEE (reference sequence). V trimming: 4 bases; J trimming: 4 bases; junction bases outside the gene matches: 14. DNA for the CDR3: TGTGCCAGCAGCCCCAAGCGGGGGGTTGGTTTGGCCACCGGGGAGCTGTTTTTT. It yields the protein CASSPKRGVGLATGELFF. Based on the CDR3 plus reference TRBV5-4 and TRBJ2-2, the full variable domain is ETGVTQSPTHLIKTRGQQVTLRCSSQSGHNTVSWYQQALGQGPQFIFQYYREEENGRGNFPPRFSGLQFPNYSSELNVNALELDDSALYLCASSPKRGVGLATGELFFGEGSRLTVL.

The gene calls are TRBV10-3 and TRBJ1-3; D gene uncertain. This CDR3 comprises 13 residues. From germline, CDR1 is ENHRY and CDR2 SYGVKD. Trimming took off 4 bases at V and 4 bases at J, with 8 bases between the two ends. CDR3 region: CAISVTGGNTIYF. The CDR3, as DNA: TGTGCCATCAGTGTTACCGGGGGAAACACCATATATTTT.

The chain has TRBV2 and TRBJ1-2; the match to TRBD1 covers 7 bases. The CDR3 sequence is 13 residues long. Trimming cost V 3 bases and J 8 bases; bases outside gene matches: 6. Germline CDR1 reads SNHLY; CDR2 reads FYNNEI. The CDR3 reads CASSELQGGGYTF. CDR3 in DNA: TGTGCCAGCAGTGAGTTGCAGGGGGGAGGCTACACCTTC.

The chain carries TRBV28 and TRBJ1-3; tentative D call: TRBD1 (6 bases). V dropped 5 bases and J dropped 1 base, with 6 bases sitting between them. Germline loops: CDR1 MDHEN, CDR2 SYDVKM. This CDR3 contains 13 residues. DNA of the CDR3: TGTGCCAGCAGTGACAGGTCTGGAAACACCATATATTTT. Its translation is CASSDRSGNTIYF.

The V and J genes are TRBV11-3 and TRBJ2-1; D gene ambiguous. Germline loops: CDR1 SGHNT, CDR2 YENEEA. The V gene lost 1 base and the J gene lost 0 bases, with 7 bases spanning the gap. The CDR3 is 15 amino acids. CDR3 region: CASSLVAGSYNEQFF. The CDR3 DNA reads TGTGCCAGCAGCTTAGTGGCAGGCTCCTACAATGAGCAGTTCTTC.

The V and J genes are TRBV7-9 and TRBJ1-1; D call uncertain. CDR1 is SEHNR, CDR2 FQNEAQ, per germline (reference sequence). V was shortened by 5 bases and J by 4 bases, with 11 bases between the two germline ends. CDR3 length: 13 residues. CDR3 DNA: TGTGCCAGCAGCCTAAAGGAGGGCACTGAAGCTTTCTTT. Translated: CASSLKEGTEAFF.

This sequence joins TRBV7-9 and TRBJ1-5, with 7 bases fitting TRBD1. This CDR3 has 16 residues. The V gene's germline CDR1 is SEHNR and CDR2 FQNEAQ (reference sequence). Trimming at V came to 5 bases and at J to 10 bases, leaving 17 bases not matched to a gene. CDR3 nucleotide sequence: TGTGCCAGCAGCCTCGGGGATGCAGACAGGGTCAGCCCCCAGCATTTT. Its protein is CASSLGDADRVSPQHF.

The chain combines TRBV19 with TRBJ1-4, with D perhaps matching TRBD1 (5 bases). Trimming took 4 bases from V and 0 from J, leaving 9 bases between them. This CDR3 is 15 amino acids long. Germline V gene sequence: CDR1 LNHDA, CDR2 SQIVND (reference sequence). CDR3 amino acids: CASSKDRTTNEKLFF. As DNA, the CDR3 is TGTGCCAGTAGTAAAGACAGAACAACTAATGAAAAACTGTTTTTT.